This T cell receptor (beta chain) was identified during a study of T cell clones after liver transplantation. Study information: HCV positivity affected three of eight recipients; the rest lacked autoimmune or viral indications.

The table came from immunoSEQ multiplex PCR; TCRdb's copy has only in-frame clones and leaves some out. The repertoire consists of about 80,000 clones, with nearly 85% occurring once and the leading ten covering about 0.52%. V lost 3 bases and J lost 0; bases outside the gene matches: 6. Germline assignment: CDR1 SGHDT and CDR2 YYEEEE. CDR3 length: 16 amino acids. This clone was observed a few times. The sample in question was CD4+ T cells from blood, obtained approximately 3.5 years after liver transplant. The sequence came from a human patient who received a liver transplant. Some of the T cells may derive from the graft donor. V usage is TRBV5-6 and J usage is TRBJ1-3; 7 bases map to TRBD1. CDR3 loop: CASSSGQPISGNTIYF. The CDR3 DNA is TGTGCCAGCAGCTCGGGACAGCCGATCTCTGGAAACACCATATATTTT.